This TCR beta chain was retrieved from a study of T cells after yellow fever vaccination. About the study: Researchers used SMART-Seq v4 Ultra Low Input to prepare fractions that had low cell numbers.

Whole-study findings and limits: Abundant clonotypes from the bulk population could have been carried over as contaminants into FACS-sorted repertoires.

Germline V gene data show CDR1 as MGHRA and CDR2 as YSYEKL. This CDR3 has 15 residues. Losses at the gene ends were 5 bases for V and 1 base for J; bases not matched to a gene: 4. Comments on this clonotype: Its cognate antigen is unknown.

The authors made TCR cDNA by 5'RACE template switching, adding a universal primer site and UMIs. TCRdb processed the 5' RACE reads anew with MiXCR; each CDR3 protein has one entry. The sample lists approximately 300,000 distinct CDR3 sequences; 8.5% to 9% were seen once. The chain is built from TRBV4-1 and TRBJ2-2, with 7 bases that match TRBD1. This clonotype was obtained from a man between 18 and 29 years old who received the YFV17D yellow fever vaccine. The sample in question was PBMCs, obtained on the day of the first yellow fever vaccination. The CDR3 here is CASSVRDRNTGELFF. The CDR3 DNA reads as TGCGCCAGCAGCGTACGGGACAGGAACACCGGGGAGCTGTTTTTT.